This TCR beta chain comes out of a study of blood T cells in healthy people across ages. The CDR3 has 15 residues. CDR1 is SGHRS and CDR2 is YFSETQ in the germline V gene. Trimming cost V 1 base and J 7 bases; bases outside gene matches: 4. Together with a sample-barcoded 5' primer, a J-beta primer mix was included in a second PCR lasting about 6 to 12 cycles. From the 5' RACE reads, TCRdb called clonotypes with MiXCR, one entry per CDR3 protein. The sample consists of hundreds of thousands of distinct CDR3 sequences, 27% of them appearing once. The rearrangement links TRBV5-1 to TRBJ1-6; TRBD1 agrees at 8 bases. Sequencing was carried out using blood. The receptor was isolated from a woman in her sixties or seventies in good health. CDR3 residues: CASSLMGQENSPLHF. CDR3 in DNA: TGCGCCAGCAGCTTGATGGGACAGGAAAATTCACCCCTCCACTTT.